Each of the 5 T cell receptor beta chains below was sequenced from the same sample in a study of blood T cell repertoires in COVID-19. Only in-frame clones appear in the TCRdb table, and some are missing; sequencing was by immunoSEQ multiplex PCR. Of some 200,000 clones in the sample, over 70% were seen once. Sequencing used peripheral blood. These receptor sequences come from a woman in her seventies with acute or convalescent COVID-19.

The chain uses TRBV27 and TRBJ1-1, with TRBD1 as a possible D gene (5 bases). The CDR3 is made up of 14 amino acids. CDR1 is MNHEY and CDR2 is SMNVEV in the germline V gene (reference sequence). The V and J ends lost 6 bases and 5 bases respectively, with 16 bases between them. The CDR3 protein is CASRWGPRGTEAFF. In DNA, the CDR3 is TGTGCCAGCAGGTGGGGCCCCCGAGGAACTGAAGCTTTCTTT.

There are a few counts of this clone. The CDR3 nucleotides read TGTGCCAGCAGCTTCGCGGGGAACACTGAAGCTTTCTTT. Translation gives CASSFAGNTEAFF. The rearrangement links TRBV11-2 to TRBJ1-1; D call uncertain. V was trimmed by 3 bases and J by 1 base, leaving 6 bases between them. The length of the CDR3 is 13 residues. Looked up from germline, CDR1 is SGHAT and CDR2 is FQNNGV.

The chain joins TRBV6-6 to TRBJ2-3; 7 bases map to TRBD1. The length of the CDR3 is 12 residues. From germline, CDR1 is MNHNY and CDR2 SVGAGI (reference sequence). J lost 6 bases, V lost 5 bases, and 2 bases had no gene match. In DNA form, the CDR3 reads TGTGCCAGCAGTACGACAGGGGATACGCAGTATTTT. The encoded protein is CASSTTGDTQYF.

The chain carries TRBV27 and TRBJ1-5; D is undetermined. The CDR3 has 13 residues. V was cut by 0 bases and J by 7 bases, with 7 bases left in between. CDR1 and CDR2 from the germline V gene are MNHEY and SMNVEV (reference sequence). CDR3 residues: CASSLSREQPQHF. The DNA of the CDR3 is TGTGCCAGCAGTTTATCTAGGGAGCAGCCCCAGCATTTT.

The chain uses TRBV4-1 and TRBJ1-2; 8 positions agree with TRBD1. CDR3 length: 15 amino acids. After removal of 1 base from V and 8 bases from J, the junction contained 9 bases not matched to a gene. Germline V gene lookup returns CDR1 MGHRA and CDR2 YSYEKL. The CDR3 sequence: CASSQGYQGARGYTF. CDR3 in DNA: TGCGCCAGCAGCCAAGGGTACCAGGGGGCTCGGGGCTACACCTTC.